The 16 T cell receptor beta chains in this list originate from one sample, sequenced in a study of cytomegalovirus exposure and HLA in healthy donors. This table comes from immunoSEQ multiplex PCR, and its TCRdb copy is limited to in-frame clones, with some not included. The sample has fewer than 250,000 clones; 85% to 90% are singletons. The sequenced material came from PBMCs. The receptors were gathered from a man aged 18 to 30 in good health and CMV-seronegative.

V gene TRBV29-1 combines with J gene TRBJ1-2, with D perhaps TRBD1 (6 bases). Germline V gene lookup returns CDR1 SQVTM and CDR2 ANQGSEA. The CDR3 consists of 12 residues. Trimming shortened V by 6 bases and J by 8 bases, and 16 bases separated the two germline ends. The CDR3 bases are TGCAGCGTCCGACAGGCCGGGGTAGGCTACACCTTC. As protein: CSVRQAGVGYTF.

This sequence joins TRBV5-1 and TRBJ1-2; D possibly corresponds to TRBD1 (6 bases). Germline assignment: CDR1 SGHRS and CDR2 YFSETQ. This CDR3 is 15 amino acids long. Trimming stripped 0 bases from V and 0 bases from J, with 9 bases between. For the CDR3, the DNA is TGCGCCAGCAGCTTGGCCGGGACACCTAACTATGGCTACACCTTC. Protein sequence: CASSLAGTPNYGYTF.

The V call is TRBV28, the J call TRBJ2-7; D gene ambiguous. Per germline, CDR1 MDHEN and CDR2 SYDVKM. CDR3 length equals 15 residues. V was pared by 1 base and J by 4 bases, with 14 bases between. CDR3 residues: CASSLSARSGYEQYF. The CDR3 nucleotides are TGTGCCAGCAGTTTATCGGCGCGGTCCGGATACGAGCAGTACTTC.

This clone was seen more than once but under ten times. This chain joins TRBV7-3 and TRBJ2-2; 7 bases match TRBD2. Germline V gene sequence: CDR1 SGHTA, CDR2 FQGTGA. CDR3 length: 13 amino acids. V shed 5 bases and J 5 bases; nucleotides not matched to a gene: 2. CDR3 sequence reads: CASSRAGTGELFF. Written as DNA, the CDR3 is TGTGCCAGCAGCCGAGCGGGGACCGGGGAGCTGTTTTTT.

CDR3 sequence: CASSDGIGLVGGEQFF. The DNA for the CDR3 is TGCGCCAGCAGTGACGGTATCGGTCTGGTAGGGGGTGAGCAGTTCTTC. V usage is TRBV10-1 and J usage is TRBJ2-1, with D perhaps TRBD1 (6 bases). The V end was cut by 3 bases, the J end by 9 bases, with 21 bases between. The germline gives CDR1 WNHNN, CDR2 SYGVQD (reference sequence). The CDR3 contains 16 residues.

V and J are TRBV6-5 and TRBJ1-5; 7 bases agree with TRBD1. The CDR3 is 15 residues long. The trim removed 6 bases at V and 0 bases at J, leaving 5 bases unmatched. Germline V gene sequence: CDR1 MNHEY, CDR2 SVGAGI. CDR3 nucleotide sequence: TGTGCCAGCAGGGCAGGGGGAATTAGCAATCAGCCCCAGCATTTT. This codes for CASRAGGISNQPQHF.

The chain uses TRBV2 and TRBJ1-1; 9 nucleotides agree with TRBD1. V lost 3 bases, J lost 2 bases, and 4 bases stayed unmatched. The length of the CDR3 is 15 residues. Per germline, CDR1 SNHLY and CDR2 FYNNEI. CDR3 amino acids: CASSDPGQGNTEAFF. In nucleotides, the CDR3 is TGTGCCAGCAGTGACCCGGGACAGGGTAACACTGAAGCTTTCTTT. The full variable domain, completed using reference TRBV2 and TRBJ1-1, is EPEVTQTPSHQVTQMGQEVILRCVPISNHLYFYWYRQILGQKVEFLVSFYNNEISEKSEIFDDQFSVERPDGSNFTLKIRSTKLEDSAMYFCASSDPGQGNTEAFFGQGTRLTVV.

The V gene is TRBV29-1, the J gene TRBJ2-3; D may be TRBD1 (6 bases). Trimming removed 0 bases from V and 4 bases from J, with 14 bases in between. This CDR3 has 15 residues. Germline V CDR1 and CDR2: SQVTM, ANQGSEA. The CDR3 reads CSVEDHSNRADTQYF. The CDR3 DNA follows: TGCAGCGTTGAAGATCACTCAAACAGGGCAGATACGCAGTATTTT.

The CDR3: CASSDGQGGQPQHF. CDR3 nucleotides: TGTGCCAGCAGTGATGGGCAGGGGGGACAGCCCCAGCATTTT. The V call is TRBV2, the J call TRBJ1-5; 7 bases match TRBD1. The CDR3 has 14 residues. The V and J ends lost 3 bases and 7 bases, in that order; junction bases with no gene match: 6. Germline CDR1 is SNHLY and CDR2 is FYNNEI.

The chain recombines TRBV19 with TRBJ1-2, with 10 bases aligning to TRBD1. This CDR3 is built from 14 residues. Trimming at V came to 4 bases and at J to 6 bases, leaving 5 bases not matched to a gene. CDR1 and CDR2 (germline): LNHDA, SQIVND (reference sequence). The CDR3 DNA reads TGTGCCAGTAGTAATGCCGGGACAGGGGATGGCTACACCTTC. It yields the protein CASSNAGTGDGYTF.

The chain joins TRBV7-9 to TRBJ1-2; D is ambiguous. The CDR3 sequence is 14 residues long. Germline lookup yields CDR1 SEHNR and CDR2 FQNEAQ (reference sequence). Trimming took 1 base from V and 6 from J, leaving 12 bases between them. CDR3: CASSLGGGSDGYTF. CDR3 bases: TGTGCCAGCAGCTTAGGAGGCGGCTCCGATGGCTACACCTTC.

This rearrangement joins TRBV5-6 to TRBJ2-3; tentatively, D is TRBD1 (5 bases). The CDR3 covers 15 residues. CDR1 is SGHDT, CDR2 YYEEEE, per germline. The germline V and J ends were trimmed by 2 bases and 0 bases, with 10 bases remaining between them. The CDR3 sequence: CASSLRGTSTDTQYF. The CDR3 DNA reads as TGTGCCAGCAGCTTAAGGGGAACAAGCACAGATACGCAGTATTTT. The full variable domain, completed using reference TRBV5-6 and TRBJ2-3, is DAGVTQSPTHLIKTRGQQVTLRCSPKSGHDTVSWYQQALGQGPQFIFQYYEEEERQRGNFPDRFSGHQFPNYSSELNVNALLLGDSALYLCASSLRGTSTDTQYFGPGTRLTVL.

The V call is TRBV4-2, the J call TRBJ1-1; possibly TRBD1 for D (6 bases). CDR3 size: 16 residues. Germline V lookup: CDR1 LGHNA, CDR2 YNFKEQ. V was cut by 3 bases and J by 2 bases, with 16 bases left in between. CDR3 sequence: CASSHPGQAVNTEAFF. CDR3 nucleotide sequence: TGTGCCAGCAGCCACCCGGGACAAGCAGTAAACACTGAAGCTTTCTTT.

The CDR3 DNA reads as TGTGCCAGCAGCTTTGGCAGGGGGTTGGCTGAAGCTTTCTTT. It translates to CASSFGRGLAEAFF. This chain uses TRBV5-8 with TRBJ1-1; 7 bases agree with TRBD1. V shed 2 bases and J 6 bases; nucleotides not matched to a gene: 7. CDR3 length equals 14 residues. Germline V gives CDR1 SGHTS, CDR2 YDEGEE.

This clone showed up just a few times. The chain recombines TRBV4-2 with TRBJ2-7; a weak D match, TRBD2 (5 bases). The V gene lost 0 bases and the J gene lost 1 base, with 13 bases spanning the gap. Germline assignment: CDR1 LGHNA and CDR2 YNFKEQ. The CDR3 sequence is 16 residues long. This chain's CDR3 is CASSQDGSGGSYEQYF. The DNA of the CDR3 is TGTGCCAGCAGCCAAGATGGATCAGGAGGATCCTACGAGCAGTACTTC.

V is TRBV5-6 and J is TRBJ1-2, with D uncertain. Per the germline V gene, CDR1 is SGHDT and CDR2 is YYEEEE. The CDR3 has 11 residues. Trimming removed 0 bases at V and 8 bases at J, with 5 bases between. Here the CDR3 DNA reads TGTGCCAGCAGCTTGGCGGGGGGCTACACCTTC. Amino acids: CASSLAGGYTF.